The rows below give T cell receptor beta chains drawn from one sample of a study of T-cell reconstitution after alpha-beta-depleted transplantation in children. In TCRdb, the PCR reads were re-called with MiXCR into one record per CDR3 protein. The sample has 500,000 to 650,000 distinct CDR3 sequences, over 10% seen once. Sequencing used PBMCs, mostly from graft donor cells, obtained 360 days after TCRalphabeta/CD19-depleted stem cell transplant. The receptors were gathered from a male patient between 5 and 17 years old who had a stem cell transplant for acute myeloid leukemia, so the T cells may come from the graft donor. Both conserved end residues are part of each CDR3. A D gene is named only where the DNA matches it firmly. A row's size may be missing; if present it is once, few, many or a size class.

CDR3aa | CDR3nt | j_gene | abundance | v_gene | d_gene
CASSGDFLNEQFF | TGTGCCAGCAGCGGGGACTTTTTAAATGAGCAGTTCTTC | TRBJ2-1 | - | TRBV11-3 | -
CASSPRRGSNEQFF | TGTGCCAGCAGCCCCCGGAGGGGGAGCAATGAGCAGTTCTTC | TRBJ2-1 | - | TRBV7-9 | -
CSATVASGGSSYEQYF | TGCAGTGCTACTGTGGCTAGCGGGGGGTCTTCCTACGAGCAGTACTTC | TRBJ2-7 | few | TRBV20-1 | TRBD2
CAISSPAAAKNIQYF | TGTGCCATCAGTTCCCCAGCAGCAGCCAAAAACATTCAGTACTTC | TRBJ2-4 | few | TRBV10-3 | -
CASSQDFGGPGANEKLFF | TGCGCCAGCAGCCAAGATTTTGGTGGGCCTGGGGCTAATGAAAAACTGTTTTTT | TRBJ1-4 | - | TRBV4-1 | -
CASSLEGFDYGYTF | TGTGCCAGCAGCTTGGAGGGTTTCGACTATGGCTACACCTTC | TRBJ1-2 | few | TRBV5-6 | -
CSARFGTAYNEQFF | TGCAGTGCTAGATTTGGGACGGCCTACAATGAGCAGTTCTTC | TRBJ2-1 | few | TRBV20-1 | -
CASSFVLSGRVNEQFF | TGTGCCAGCAGCTTTGTCCTGAGCGGGAGGGTCAATGAGCAGTTCTTC | TRBJ2-1 | few | TRBV11-3 | TRBD2
CASASIPRLAEYNEQFF | TGTGCCAGCGCATCCATCCCCCGACTAGCGGAGTACAATGAGCAGTTCTTC | TRBJ2-1 | - | TRBV5-5 | TRBD2
CASRQAAPYNEQFF | TGTGCCAGCAGACAGGCCGCACCATACAATGAGCAGTTCTTC | TRBJ2-1 | many | TRBV28 | -
CAWSAEVGGTDTQYF | TGTGCCTGGAGTGCAGAGGTCGGCGGCACAGATACGCAGTATTTT | TRBJ2-3 | - | TRBV30 | -
CASSEHLTFKAFF | TGTGCCAGCAGTGAACATCTGACTTTCAAAGCTTTCTTT | TRBJ1-1 | - | TRBV6-1 | -
CSARFTRSLAKNIQYF | TGCAGTGCTAGATTCACCCGGAGCCTAGCCAAAAACATTCAGTACTTC | TRBJ2-4 | few | TRBV20-1 | -
CASSPIAGGYNEQFF | TGTGCCAGCAGCCCTATAGCGGGGGGCTACAATGAGCAGTTCTTC | TRBJ2-1 | few | TRBV12-3/TRBV12-4 | TRBD2
CASSQGPGGFLYNEQFF | TGTGCCAGCAGCCAAGGCCCTGGGGGTTTCCTCTACAATGAGCAGTTCTTC | TRBJ2-1 | few | TRBV14 | -
CASSLEIAGGAETQYF | TGTGCCAGCAGCCTCGAGATAGCGGGAGGGGCAGAGACCCAGTACTTC | TRBJ2-5 | - | TRBV4-2 | TRBD2
CSVVLLAQTKYEQYF | TGCAGCGTCGTCCTTTTGGCTCAAACTAAATACGAGCAGTACTTC | TRBJ2-7 | many | TRBV29-1 | -
CASSLLGTYEQYF | TGTGCCAGCAGTTTATTAGGTACCTACGAGCAGTACTTC | TRBJ2-7 | many | TRBV28 | -
CASSVRQVGELFF | TGTGCCAGCAGTGTCCGACAGGTCGGGGAGCTGTTTTTT | TRBJ2-2 | few | TRBV25-1 | -
CASSVVKVRASSYEQYF | TGTGCCAGCAGCGTAGTAAAGGTAAGGGCCAGCTCCTACGAGCAGTACTTC | TRBJ2-7 | few | TRBV9 | -
CASSLVKPMNTGELFF | TGTGCCAGCAGCTTAGTAAAGCCTATGAACACCGGGGAGCTGTTTTTT | TRBJ2-2 | many | TRBV7-8 | -
CSANRLYEQYF | TGCAGTGCTAACAGGCTCTACGAGCAGTACTTC | TRBJ2-7 | few | TRBV20-1 | -
CASSLSIRGLAGVVYF | TGTGCCAGCAGCCTATCTATCCGTGGACTAGCGGGGGTAGTTTACTTC | TRBJ2-7 | few | TRBV7-6 | TRBD2